The text below deals with one T cell receptor (beta chain). These data originate in a study of blood T cell repertoires in COVID-19. Here immunoSEQ multiplex PCR was the method, and the copy in TCRdb shows in-frame clones only, minus some. Among 75,000 to 100,000 clones, 70% to 90% were seen once, and the ten largest hold roughly 5.4%. Sequencing used peripheral blood. The sequence came from a man aged 55 to 70 with acute or convalescent COVID-19.

The CDR3 coding sequence is TGTGCCAGCAGTGCGGGAGGGGGGGATGACTGGGGCACTGAAGCTTTCTTT. Translated: CASSAGGGDDWGTEAFF. This chain uses TRBV6-1 with TRBJ1-1; perhaps TRBD1 as D (6 bases). Germline CDR1 MNHNS, CDR2 SASEGT. Trimming shortened V by 4 bases and J by 4 bases, and 22 bases separated the two germline ends. CDR3 length: 17 residues.